Presented here are 9 T cell receptor beta chains from one specimen sequenced in a study of technical replicates of blood from a few donors. Clones were sequenced by immunoSEQ multiplex PCR, and TCRdb holds only the in-frame ones, with some missing. The table lists approximately 73,000 clones, 93% of them singletons. Sequenced input: T cells isolated from PBMCs. The receptor source for this set is a human donor in good health.

The chain links TRBV5-4 to TRBJ2-5; tentatively, D is TRBD2 (5 bases). The length of the CDR3 is 14 residues. The V end was cut by 6 bases, the J end by 0 bases, with 12 bases between. Germline V gives CDR1 SGHNT, CDR2 YYREEE (reference sequence). CDR3 in DNA: TGTGCCAGCAAGGAAGAGCGGAACCAAGAGACCCAGTACTTC. It translates to CASKEERNQETQYF.

The chain joins TRBV4-1 to TRBJ2-3, with 15 bases aligning to TRBD2. From germline, CDR1 is MGHRA and CDR2 YSYEKL. This CDR3 has 17 residues. The V segment lost 4 bases and the J segment 6 bases; nucleotides outside the gene matches: 8. CDR3 sequence: CASSPRTSGRASDTQYF. The CDR3 coding sequence is TGCGCCAGCAGCCCACGGACTAGCGGGAGGGCCTCCGATACGCAGTATTTT.

This clone was recorded once. The J gene is TRBJ1-3, the V gene TRBV9, with D possibly matching TRBD1 (6 bases). The CDR3 runs to 15 residues. The V gene lost 4 bases and the J gene lost 0 bases, with 11 bases spanning the gap. The germline gives CDR1 SGDLS, CDR2 YYNGEE. In nucleotides, the CDR3 is TGTGCCAGCAGCCCCGGGACAAACTCTGGAAACACCATATATTTT. This encodes CASSPGTNSGNTIYF. Drawing the rest from reference TRBV9 and TRBJ1-3, the complete variable domain is DSGVTQTPKHLITATGQRVTLRCSPRSGDLSVYWYQQSLDQGLQFLIQYYNGEERAKGNILERFSAQQFPDLHSELNLSSLELGDSALYFCASSPGTNSGNTIYFGEGSWLTVV.

This clone was detected only a few times. CDR3 residues: CASTTGGGQPQHF. CDR3 nucleotides: TGTGCCAGTACGACAGGGGGCGGTCAGCCCCAGCATTTT. This chain uses TRBV19 with TRBJ1-5, with 10 bases aligning to TRBD1. V lost 7 bases, J lost 6 bases, and 3 bases stayed unmatched. There are 13 residues in the CDR3. Per the germline V gene, CDR1 is LNHDA and CDR2 is SQIVND (reference sequence).

The chain recombines TRBV27 with TRBJ1-5; TRBD1 agrees at 9 bases. Germline CDR1 reads MNHEY; CDR2 reads SMNVEV (reference sequence). The junction had 6 bases not matched to a gene; V was cut back by 6 bases and J by 3 bases. CDR3 length: 15 residues. In DNA, the CDR3 is TGTGCCAGCAGCATAGGGACAGGGAACAATCAGCCCCAGCATTTT. Amino acid sequence: CASSIGTGNNQPQHF.

As DNA, the CDR3 is TGTGCCAGCAGTTTCACGGGGGACTACGAGCAGTACTTC. This sequence encodes CASSFTGDYEQYF. V is TRBV27 and J is TRBJ2-7, with a weak D call TRBD2 (6 bases). This CDR3 spans 13 amino acids. The germline gives CDR1 MNHEY, CDR2 SMNVEV (reference sequence). With 3 bases removed from V and 3 bases from J, the gap between germline ends came to 9 bases.

The chain has TRBV9 and TRBJ1-1, with D possibly TRBD1 on 5 matching bases. Germline V gene sequence: CDR1 SGDLS, CDR2 YYNGEE. V lost 7 bases and J lost 2, with 9 bases in between. This CDR3 has 12 amino acids. The CDR3 is CASGGGNTEAFF. CDR3 DNA: TGTGCCAGCGGGGGGGGTAACACTGAAGCTTTCTTT.

CDR3 DNA sequence: TGTGCCAGCAGTTTACGCTTAGCGGGTCGGTTCTACGAGCAGTACTTC. It yields the protein CASSLRLAGRFYEQYF. The chain employs TRBV27 and TRBJ2-7; the match to TRBD2 covers 7 bases. CDR1 MNHEY and CDR2 SMNVEV come from the germline V gene (reference sequence). The J segment lost 3 bases and the V segment lost 2 bases, leaving 10 bases of the junction unmatched. This CDR3 is built from 16 residues.

The chain is built from TRBV10-1 and TRBJ2-1; TRBD2 agrees at 10 bases. There are 15 residues in the CDR3. V lost 1 base and J lost 7; bases outside the gene matches: 4. Germline V gives CDR1 WNHNN, CDR2 SYGVQD (reference sequence). The CDR3 region is CASSELLAGQNEQFF. CDR3 nucleotides: TGCGCCAGCAGTGAGTTACTAGCGGGGCAAAATGAGCAGTTCTTC.